These T cell receptor beta chains were read from a single sample in a study of T cells after yellow fever vaccination. TCRdb reprocessed the 5' RACE reads with MiXCR, giving one entry per CDR3 protein. The sample contains some 250,000 distinct CDR3 sequences, 3.6% of which appear only once. The source was PBMCs, collected 15 days after the yellow fever booster vaccination. All receptors come from a man between 18 and 29 years old who received the YFV17D yellow fever vaccine. The CDR3 runs from the conserved cysteine through the conserved F or W. D genes are given only for firm matches. Expanded clones get a size class; other rows say once, few or many, or leave the size out.

TRBV12-3/TRBV12-4	-	TRBJ1-1	-	TGTGCCAGCAGCCCCGGACGGGGGTGGACTGAAGCTTTCTTT	CASSPGRGWTEAFF
TRBV29-1	many	TRBJ2-1	-	TGCAGCGTTGAAATACAGGGCAGTGAGCAGTTCTTC	CSVEIQGSEQFF
TRBV7-9	many	TRBJ2-6	-	TGTGCCAGCAGCTCCCGGGCCGGGGCCAACGTCCTGACTTTC	CASSSRAGANVLTF
TRBV15	-	TRBJ2-5	TRBD2	TGTGCCACCAGCCGCCCAGGCGGGGGGACCCAGTACTTC	CATSRPGGGTQYF
TRBV4-1	many	TRBJ1-1	TRBD1	TGCGCCAGCAGAAGAGTCGGGACAGGGACTGGGAACACTGAAGCTTTCTTT	CASRRVGTGTGNTEAFF
TRBV27	many	TRBJ2-3	-	TGTGCCAGCAGCCCCTACGGGTTCACAGATACGCAGTATTTT	CASSPYGFTDTQYF
TRBV30	many	TRBJ2-2	TRBD1	TGTGCCTGGAGTTTACCGGGACAGGGGTCTGGGGAGCTGTTTTTT	CAWSLPGQGSGELFF
TRBV29-1	many	TRBJ2-1	TRBD2	TGCAGCGAGCCGGGACTAGCGGGGGAGCAGTTCTTC	CSEPGLAGEQFF
TRBV7-2	many	TRBJ1-2	TRBD1	TGTGCCAGCAGGCGGGGGGACAGTAACTATGGCTACACCTTC	CASRRGDSNYGYTF
TRBV7-9	many	TRBJ1-2	TRBD1	TGTGCCAGCACCTCGAAGGGGGGACAGTTATATGGCTACACCTTC	CASTSKGGQLYGYTF
TRBV5-1	many	TRBJ1-1	-	TGCGCCAGCAGCTTGCTGTCAGGTACTGAAGCTTTCTTT	CASSLLSGTEAFF
TRBV6-6	many	TRBJ2-5	-	TGTGCCAGCAGCCAAGACTCAGAGACCCAGTACTTC	CASSQDSETQYF
TRBV20-1	many	TRBJ2-1	-	TGCAGTGCTAGTTACAGCGTCGGGAATGAGCAGTTCTTC	CSASYSVGNEQFF
TRBV5-1	many	TRBJ2-1	TRBD2	TGCGCCAGCAGCGATCCGGGGGGCTCCTACAATGAGCAGTTCTTC	CASSDPGGSYNEQFF
TRBV7-2	many	TRBJ2-5	TRBD2	TGTGCCAGCAGCTCATCATCGGGCGGGGGGGGATCAGAGACCCAGTACTTC	CASSSSSGGGGSETQYF
TRBV27	many	TRBJ2-5	-	TGTGCCAGCAGTTTATACACGGAAGAGACCCAGTACTTC	CASSLYTEETQYF
TRBV20-1	many	TRBJ1-5	-	TGCAGTGCTAGAGATAGTCGGCTATCAAGGAGCAATCAGCCCCAGCATTTT	CSARDSRLSRSNQPQHF
TRBV11-2	many	TRBJ1-3	-	TGTGCCAGCAGCCGCCCTACGGCGCCCACCATATATTTT	CASSRPTAPTIYF
TRBV9	many	TRBJ2-3	TRBD2	TGTGCCAGCAGCGTAGCCCCCGGGGGGGACCGTGGTACGCAGTATTTT	CASSVAPGGDRGTQYF